These 28 T cell receptor beta chains were sequenced from one sample in a study of T cell repertoires in aging, cancer and after chemotherapy. Multiplex touch-down PCR with TRB-A/B primers amplified rearranged V-D-J TRB sequences. Each CDR3 protein gets one entry after TCRdb re-called the multiplex PCR reads with MiXCR. This table has roughly 4,900 distinct CDR3 sequences, about 33% appearing once. TCR beta rearrangements were amplified from peripheral blood genomic DNA. Source material: blood. These receptors came from a human donor with a blood cancer.

This clonotype ranks as medium-sized. The rearrangement joins TRBV6-2 or TRBV6-3 to TRBJ2-5; D gene unclear. The CDR3 has 14 amino acids. Germline CDR1 reads MNHEY; CDR2 reads SVGEGT. V dropped 4 bases and J dropped 4 bases, with 13 bases sitting between them. CDR3 DNA sequence: TGTGCCAGCAGTTCGACGCCCTCGGGAGAGACCCAGTACTTC. It encodes CASSSTPSGETQYF.

The chain combines TRBV6-2 or TRBV6-3 with TRBJ2-1; D may be TRBD1 or TRBD2 (5 bases each). V lost 2 bases and J lost 7, with 18 bases in between. CDR3 size: 16 residues. The germline CDR1 and CDR2 sequences are MNHEY and SVGEGT. The CDR3 reads CASSYGGAGGQNEQFF. The CDR3, as DNA: TGTGCCAGCAGTTACGGTGGGGCAGGCGGGCAAAATGAGCAGTTCTTC.

The V and J genes are TRBV5-5 and TRBJ1-1; 7 bases are shared with TRBD1. This CDR3 contains 13 residues. Per the germline V gene, CDR1 is SGHKS and CDR2 is YYEKEE (reference sequence). Trimming at V came to 2 bases and at J to 6 bases, leaving 4 bases not matched to a gene. The CDR3 region is CASSFTGEAEAFF. In DNA form, the CDR3 reads TGTGCCAGCAGCTTTACAGGGGAAGCTGAAGCTTTCTTT.

This clonotype was observed a few times. This chain links TRBV5-1 with TRBJ2-2; a possible D gene is TRBD2 (6 bases). V gave up 3 bases and J gave up 8 bases, with 17 bases separating them. Germline CDR1 and CDR2: SGHRS and YFSETQ. There are 15 residues in the CDR3. The CDR3 DNA follows: TGCGCCAGCAGCTCCCGGGACTCCTCACGGGGGGAGCTGTTTTTT. Encoded protein: CASSSRDSSRGELFF. The full variable domain, its missing parts supplied by reference TRBV5-1 and TRBJ2-2, is KAGVTQTPRYLIKTRGQQVTLSCSPISGHRSVSWYQQTPGQGLQFLFEYFSETQRNKGNFPGRFSGRQFSNSRSEMNVSTLELGDSALYLCASSSRDSSRGELFFGEGSRLTVL.

The chain employs TRBV18 and TRBJ2-7; D is perhaps TRBD1 (5 bases). This CDR3 has 14 residues. The germline CDR1 and CDR2 sequences are KGHSH and LQKENI. The V end was cut by 7 bases, the J end by 2 bases, with 15 bases between. CDR3 loop: CASYLGKGPYEQYF. The CDR3, as DNA: TGTGCCAGCTACCTTGGGAAGGGGCCCTACGAGCAGTACTTC. The variable domain in full, completed from reference TRBV18 and TRBJ2-7, reads NAGVMQNPRHLVRRRGQEARLRCSPMKGHSHVYWYRQLPEEGLKFMVYLQKENIIDESGMPKERFSAEFPKEGPSILRIQQVVRGDSAAYFCASYLGKGPYEQYFGPGTRLTVT.

This chain uses TRBV5-4 with TRBJ2-3; 8 bases fit TRBD1. The CDR3 totals 16 residues. The V and J ends lost 1 base and 5 bases, in that order; junction bases with no gene match: 9. The germline CDR1 and CDR2 sequences are SGHNT and YYREEE (reference sequence). The CDR3 sequence is CASSLYHGQGRDTQYF. CDR3 nucleotide sequence: TGTGCCAGCAGCTTGTACCACGGACAGGGAAGAGATACGCAGTATTTT.

The chain uses TRBV5-6 and TRBJ2-1, with 12 bases aligning to TRBD1. Germline V gene lookup returns CDR1 SGHDT and CDR2 YYEEEE. The CDR3 is 15 amino acids. Trimming cost V 2 bases and J 11 bases; bases outside gene matches: 8. The CDR3 here is CASSFAGQGANKQFF. CDR3 nucleotides: TGTGCCAGCAGCTTCGCGGGACAGGGGGCGAATAAGCAGTTCTTC.

The DNA for the CDR3 is TGTGCCAGCAGCTTAGCCGGCAGGCAGCCTACTGAGCAGTACTTC. This encodes CASSLAGRQPTEQYF. The chain is built from TRBV7-2 and TRBJ2-7; no firm D call. The germline V gene encodes CDR1 SGHTA and CDR2 FQGNSA. This CDR3 spans 15 amino acids. V shed 0 bases and J shed 7 bases, with 16 bases lying between them. Full variable domain (missing parts from reference TRBV7-2 and TRBJ2-7): GAGVSQSPSNKVTEKGKDVELRCDPISGHTALYWYRQSLGQGLEFLIYFQGNSAPDKSGLPSDRFSAERTGGSVSTLTIQRTQQEDSAVYLCASSLAGRQPTEQYFGPGTRLTVT.

This clonotype was counted a single time. Possible read error: a much larger clone is one base away. The rearrangement links TRBV27 to TRBJ2-7; a possible D gene is TRBD1 (5 bases). V gave up 4 bases and J gave up 3 bases, with 16 bases separating them. Germline V CDR1 and CDR2: MNHEY, SMNVEV (reference sequence). The CDR3 consists of 15 residues. The chain's CDR3 is CASSSHYRSHYEQYF. CDR3 DNA sequence: TGTGCCAGCAGTTCCCACTACAGGAGTCACTACGAGCAGTACTTC.

The chain couples TRBV6-5 to TRBJ1-5; D is unresolved. The CDR3 loop spans 11 amino acids. V dropped 4 bases and J dropped 12 bases, with 10 bases sitting between them. Germline values: CDR1 MNHEY, CDR2 SVGAGI. The CDR3 region has the DNA TGTGCCAGCAGTTTAGGAGTGATCCAGCATTTT. This encodes CASSLGVIQHF.

The V call is TRBV10-3, the J call TRBJ1-1; D is unclear. Trimming stripped 3 bases from V and 1 base from J, with 18 bases between. Germline V gene data show CDR1 as ENHRY and CDR2 as SYGVKD. This CDR3 spans 17 amino acids. The CDR3 nucleotides are TGTGCCATCAGTGACCCCCGACGACAAGGAAGGAACACTGAAGCTTTCTTT. This gives the protein CAISDPRRQGRNTEAFF.

As concerns this clonotype: Sequence at one end of the junction differs from germline and may be a read error. The rearrangement links TRBV6-1 to TRBJ2-2; D is ambiguous. The CDR3 consists of 15 residues. The germline V gene encodes CDR1 MNHNS and CDR2 SASEGT. CDR3: CASREGRTNTGELFF. The CDR3 nucleotides are TGTGCCAGCAGAGAAGGACGCACGAACACCGGGGAGCTGTTTTTT.

This clonotype is classed as medium-sized. The chain's CDR3 is CASSQSWKSYEQYF. The CDR3 nucleotides are TGTGCCAGCAGCCAGTCGTGGAAGAGCTACGAGCAGTACTTC. The chain has TRBV12-3 or TRBV12-4 and TRBJ2-7; D unresolved. Trimming shortened V by 6 bases and J by 3 bases, and 15 bases separated the two germline ends. CDR3 length equals 14 residues.

The V and J genes are TRBV19 and TRBJ2-7, with TRBD1 matching 7 bases. Germline CDR1 and CDR2: LNHDA and SQIVND (reference sequence). CDR3 size: 14 residues. V trimming: 3 bases; J trimming: 3 bases; junction bases outside the gene matches: 5. The DNA for the CDR3 is TGTGCCAGTAGTATCCGGGACAGCGGCTACGAGCAGTACTTC. This translates into CASSIRDSGYEQYF.

This clonotype has a handful of counts. The chain employs TRBV27 and TRBJ1-2; 9 positions agree with TRBD1. The germline CDR1 and CDR2 sequences are MNHEY and SMNVEV (reference sequence). With 6 bases clipped from V and 7 bases from J, the junction kept 18 bases outside the gene matches. CDR3 length equals 17 residues. The CDR3 DNA follows: TGTGCCAGCAGACTTGGGCTGGACAGGGGCCGTCATAGTGGCTACACCTTC. Its protein product is CASRLGLDRGRHSGYTF.

This chain links TRBV6-4 with TRBJ2-5; perhaps TRBD2 as D (7 bases). V gave up 8 bases and J gave up 0 bases, with 16 bases separating them. The germline gives CDR1 MRHNA, CDR2 SNTAGT. The CDR3 sequence is 15 residues long. The CDR3 nucleotides are TGTGCCAGCCCGGCGGAGGGGGGGTACCAAGAGACCCAGTACTTC. This codes for CASPAEGGYQETQYF.

This clonotype rates as large. The V gene is TRBV5-6, the J gene TRBJ1-4; TRBD1 might be the D (6 bases). Trimming cost V 3 bases and J 3 bases, with 15 bases left between them. Germline V gene data show CDR1 as SGHDT and CDR2 as YYEEEE. This CDR3 spans 16 amino acids. The CDR3 protein is CASSSDTTGANEKLFF. CDR3 sequence (DNA): TGTGCCAGCAGCTCGGATACGACAGGAGCTAATGAAAAACTGTTTTTT. Based on the CDR3 plus reference TRBV5-6 and TRBJ1-4, the full variable domain is DAGVTQSPTHLIKTRGQQVTLRCSPKSGHDTVSWYQQALGQGPQFIFQYYEEEERQRGNFPDRFSGHQFPNYSSELNVNALLLGDSALYLCASSSDTTGANEKLFFGSGTQLSVL.

J is TRBJ2-7 and V is TRBV12-3 or TRBV12-4; tentatively, D is TRBD1 (5 bases). CDR3 size: 15 residues. V lost 3 bases to trimming and J lost 1 base, with 13 bases between them. This CDR3 reads CASSFHGAGSYEQYF. The CDR3 nucleotides are TGTGCCAGCAGTTTTCATGGGGCCGGGTCCTACGAGCAGTACTTC.

Concerning this clonotype itself: Possible read error: a much larger clone is one base away. The chain recombines TRBV19 with TRBJ2-3; no firm D call. V dropped 5 bases and J dropped 5 bases, with 11 bases sitting between them. The CDR3 loop spans 13 amino acids. Germline values: CDR1 LNHDA, CDR2 SQIVND (reference sequence). The CDR3 reads CASSSWSVDTQYF. CDR3 bases: TGTGCCAGTAGTTCCTGGAGCGTAGATACGCAGTATTTT.

This clonotype has more than one count but fewer than ten. The rearrangement uses TRBV10-3 and TRBJ2-7; a possible D gene is TRBD1 (6 bases). Trimming left V 4 bases short and J 3 bases short, with 7 bases between. Germline V gene data show CDR1 as ENHRY and CDR2 as SYGVKD. The CDR3 covers 12 residues. CDR3 nucleotides: TGTGCCATCAGTGGGACAGTCTACGAGCAGTACTTC. Translating gives CAISGTVYEQYF.

This clonotype was observed a handful of times. J is TRBJ2-5 and V is TRBV6-5, with D uncertain. The CDR3 is 13 amino acids. Germline CDR1 and CDR2: MNHEY and SVGAGI. Trimming removed 5 bases at V and 5 bases at J, with 12 bases between. CDR3 loop: CASSRRVEETQYF. The CDR3 coding sequence is TGTGCCAGCAGTCGTAGGGTGGAGGAGACCCAGTACTTC.

This clonotype was counted only a few times. This rearrangement joins TRBV6-1 to TRBJ1-1; D ambiguous. Germline CDR1 and CDR2: MNHNS and SASEGT. The CDR3 extends over 14 amino acids. V gave up 2 bases and J gave up 0 bases, with 7 bases separating them. The CDR3 loop reads CASSERSVNTEAFF. The CDR3 nucleotides read TGTGCCAGCAGTGAACGGTCAGTGAACACTGAAGCTTTCTTT.

The genes are TRBV11-1 and TRBJ1-6; D perhaps matches TRBD1 (5 bases). CDR1 SGHAT and CDR2 FQDESV come from the germline V gene (reference sequence). V was clipped by 0 bases and J by 9 bases, with 15 bases between them. This CDR3 is 16 amino acids long. The chain's CDR3 is CASSLARSAGSSPLHF. CDR3 in DNA: TGTGCCAGCAGCTTAGCGCGTTCCGCAGGGAGTTCACCCCTCCACTTT.

DNA for the CDR3: TGTGCCAGCAGCTCAACCGGGACAGGGGGCTGGGGAGAGCAGTACTTC. This codes for CASSSTGTGGWGEQYF. This sequence joins TRBV5-6 and TRBJ2-7; 12 bases match TRBD1. Germline V gene sequence: CDR1 SGHDT, CDR2 YYEEEE. The ends lost 3 bases at V and 7 bases at J; junction bases unmatched: 11. The CDR3 runs 16 residues.

The chain uses TRBV7-6 and TRBJ2-4; D remains ambiguous. The CDR3 runs 14 residues. V shed 1 base and J shed 1 base, with 5 bases lying between them. The germline V gene encodes CDR1 SGHVS and CDR2 FNYEAQ. The chain's CDR3 is CASSLVGAKNIQYF. CDR3 DNA: TGTGCCAGCAGCTTAGTCGGGGCCAAAAACATTCAGTACTTC.

A remark on this clonotype: One junction end disagrees with the germline gene, perhaps due to a read error. The V call is TRBV27, the J call TRBJ2-7; D gene uncertain. There are 14 residues in the CDR3. Per the germline V gene, CDR1 is MNHEY and CDR2 is SMNVEV (reference sequence). CDR3 amino acids: CANSTRGGSYEQYF. The CDR3, as DNA: TGTGCCAACAGTACCCGAGGCGGATCCTACGAGCAGTACTTC.

By its share, this clonotype is medium-sized. The genes are TRBV12-3 or TRBV12-4 and TRBJ2-7; D is uncertain. The CDR3 runs 18 residues. Trimming stripped 5 bases from V and 0 bases from J, with 23 bases between. CDR3 DNA: TGTGCCAGCAGTCGTCAGGTATTGGCGGCTACCCGCTCCTACGAGCAGTACTTC. Its protein product is CASSRQVLAATRSYEQYF.

Remarks on this clonotype: At one end, the junction sequence differs from germline, possibly due to a read error. The chain combines TRBV5-4 with TRBJ2-1, with 12 bases identical to TRBD1. CDR3 length: 15 amino acids. Germline CDR1 is SGHNT and CDR2 is YYREEE (reference sequence). The DNA for the CDR3 is TGTGCCAGCAGCTTCGCGGGACAGGGGGCGAATGAGCAGTGCTTC. Residues: CASSFAGQGANEQCF.